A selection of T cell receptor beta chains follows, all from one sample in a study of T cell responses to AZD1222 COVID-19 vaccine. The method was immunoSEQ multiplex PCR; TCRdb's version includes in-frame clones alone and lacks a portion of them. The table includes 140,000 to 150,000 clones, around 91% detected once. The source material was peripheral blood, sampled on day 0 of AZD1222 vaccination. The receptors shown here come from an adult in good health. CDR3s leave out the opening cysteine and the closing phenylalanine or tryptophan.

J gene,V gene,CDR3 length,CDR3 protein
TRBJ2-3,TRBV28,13,ASSSRKGVTDTQY
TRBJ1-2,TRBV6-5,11,ASSSTGNYGYT
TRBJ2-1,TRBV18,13,ASSLSSGSYNEQF
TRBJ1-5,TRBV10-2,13,ASSEWQANNQPQH
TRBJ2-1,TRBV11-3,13,ASSSGLVSYNEQF
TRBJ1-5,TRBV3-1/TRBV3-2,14,ASSQADRGGNQPQH
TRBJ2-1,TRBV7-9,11,ASSSPGGNEQF
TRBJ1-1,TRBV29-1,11,SVVLQENTEAF
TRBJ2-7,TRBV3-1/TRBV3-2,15,ASSQTFGTESSYEQY
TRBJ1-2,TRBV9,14,ASSPRSAGAGYGYT
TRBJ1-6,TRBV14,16,ASSQGWVGYSYNSPLH
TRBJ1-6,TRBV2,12,ASSGAGENSPLH